This T cell receptor (beta chain) was identified in a study of early T cells in non-severe SARS-CoV-2 infection. At the level of the study: Bulk RNA taken from unsorted whole blood was sequenced, leaving chains unpaired. Findings and limits, study-wide: Matches to VDJdb favored anti-spike CD8 responses and missed private and CD4 specificities.

This clonotype was observed at least ten times. Its specificity is unknown. Unmatched junction bases numbered 3, after V lost 8 bases and J lost 4 bases. The CDR3 runs 12 residues. Germline V gene sequence: CDR1 SQVTM, CDR2 ANQGSEA. Molecules of cDNA were individually given unique molecular identifiers that were attached to them. MiXCR was run by TCRdb on the 5' RACE reads, yielding one entry per CDR3 protein. This table holds about 80,000 distinct CDR3 sequences, over 9% found once. The chain recombines TRBV29-1 with TRBJ2-1, with 9 positions matching TRBD2. Sample: whole blood. The sequence was obtained from an adult who was a healthcare worker with PCR-confirmed SARS-CoV-2 infection or an uninfected control (not recorded which). CDR3 loop: CSSTSGYNEQFF. The CDR3 DNA is TGCAGCTCTACTAGCGGGTACAATGAGCAGTTCTTC.